This paragraph covers one TCR beta chain sequence. Its antigen remains unknown. The CDR3 runs 15 residues. Trimming took 0 bases from V and 1 from J, leaving 11 bases between them. The germline V gene has CDR1 SGDLS and CDR2 YYNGEE. Healthy donors had no documented immune events, such as infections, while sampled. These data are taken from a study of identifying expanded T cells in peripheral blood. Findings and limits, study-wide: Differentially abundant clones: roughly 1.2 between replicates, 16.4 at 2 to 3 weeks, less than 20 at four. Clone count variance between approximately two-week samples rose with total template count.

Here immunoSEQ multiplex PCR was the method, and the copy in TCRdb shows in-frame clones only, minus some. The sample yields just under 65,000 clones, 70% to 90% seen once. The chain carries TRBV9 and TRBJ2-7; D gene ambiguous. This receptor was obtained from a person aged 18-70 years in good health. The material sequenced was blood. CDR3: CASSVGLDGSYEQYF. CDR3 DNA sequence: TGTGCCAGCAGCGTAGGACTGGACGGATCCTACGAGCAGTACTTC.